The 17 T cell receptor beta chains below come from one sample, sequenced in a study of a mutant IDH1 vaccine in newly diagnosed glioma. Time point denoted: week 47, end of study. With topical imiquimod, each dose of the vaccine consisted of 300 ug of mutant IDH1 20-mer peptide. No antigen has been identified for these receptors. Using immunoSEQ multiplex PCR, the repertoire was profiled, and TCRdb retains in-frame clones only, with some absent. The sample includes about 24,000 clones, approximately 84% of them seen just once. Sample: PBMCs, taken from a glioma patient whose treatment included an IDH1 peptide vaccine. These receptors came from a man in his forties or fifties with glioma.

This clone has a single count. The chain has TRBV4-1 and TRBJ1-2; 7 positions match TRBD1. Germline V gives CDR1 MGHRA, CDR2 YSYEKL. CDR3 length: 14 residues. V lost 4 bases, J lost 8 bases, and 10 bases stayed unmatched. CDR3 loop: CASSPYTGARGYTF. Here the CDR3 DNA reads TGCGCCAGCAGCCCATACACAGGGGCGAGGGGCTACACCTTC.

The gene calls are TRBV6-5 and TRBJ1-5; 9 bases align to TRBD1. The germline V gene has CDR1 MNHEY and CDR2 SVGAGI. This CDR3 spans 15 amino acids. Trimming at V came to 0 bases and at J to 6 bases, leaving 3 bases not matched to a gene. The CDR3 is CASSYSSGQGQPQHF. The CDR3, as DNA: TGTGCCAGCAGTTACTCGTCGGGACAGGGTCAGCCCCAGCATTTT.

The rearrangement joins TRBV7-8 to TRBJ2-7, with 12 bases that match TRBD2. The CDR3 is 16 residues long. Germline V gene sequence: CDR1 SGHVS, CDR2 FQNEAQ. V lost 1 base, J lost 8 bases, and 9 bases stayed unmatched. The CDR3 DNA follows: TGTGCCAGCAGCTTAGGACTAGCGGGAGATCCGTGGAAGCAGTACTTC. The encoded protein is CASSLGLAGDPWKQYF.

This chain links TRBV20-1 with TRBJ2-3; no reliable D call. The CDR3 spans 11 residues. Germline V gene sequence: CDR1 DFQATT, CDR2 SNEGSKA (reference sequence). The V end was cut by 7 bases, the J end by 1 base, with 6 bases between. CDR3 DNA sequence: TGCAGTGTTGGGGGCACAGATACGCAGTATTTT. It codes for CSVGGTDTQYF.

This chain uses TRBV18 with TRBJ2-5; 7 bases map to TRBD2. The CDR3 sequence is 15 residues long. CDR1 and CDR2 (germline): KGHSH, LQKENI. The V segment lost 3 bases and the J segment 4 bases; nucleotides outside the gene matches: 8. The CDR3 DNA reads TGTGCCAGCTCACCTGTGCTCGGGGAGGGAGAGACCCAGTACTTC. Its protein product is CASSPVLGEGETQYF.

The chain couples TRBV27 to TRBJ2-5; D uncertain. CDR3 length: 11 amino acids. V was trimmed by 7 bases and J by 4 bases, leaving 7 bases between them. Germline V CDR1 and CDR2: MNHEY, SMNVEV (reference sequence). The CDR3 sequence: CASNSPETQYF. CDR3 sequence (DNA): TGTGCCAGCAACTCCCCAGAGACCCAGTACTTC.

This clone was recorded once. The chain joins TRBV27 to TRBJ2-7; D is possibly TRBD2 (6 bases). The CDR3 consists of 14 residues. V lost 4 bases, J lost 5 bases, and 15 bases lay in between. CDR1 and CDR2 from the germline V gene are MNHEY and SMNVEV (reference sequence). CDR3 DNA sequence: TGTGCCAGCAGTTGGGGCGGGGTAAACAACGAGCAGTACTTC. Translated: CASSWGGVNNEQYF.

The chain has TRBV11-2 and TRBJ1-1; unclear D gene. CDR1 SGHAT and CDR2 FQNNGV come from the germline V gene. The ends were cut back, 5 bases at V and 8 bases at J, with 15 bases in the middle. CDR3 length: 13 amino acids. The CDR3 reads CASSDLRVIEAFF. The CDR3 DNA reads as TGTGCCAGCAGCGATCTGAGGGTTATAGAAGCTTTCTTT.

The chain carries TRBV7-2 and TRBJ2-5, with D possibly TRBD1 on 5 matching bases. Trimming shortened V by 2 bases and J by 5 bases, and 12 bases separated the two germline ends. The CDR3 has 14 residues. Germline CDR1 SGHTA, CDR2 FQGNSA. Written as DNA, the CDR3 is TGTGCCAGCAGCTTAAGGCAGGGCTGGGAGACCCAGTACTTC. Protein sequence: CASSLRQGWETQYF.

The chain's CDR3 is CASSGTGMETQYF. The CDR3, as DNA: TGTGCCAGCAGTGGGACAGGGATGGAGACCCAGTACTTC. The chain recombines TRBV2 with TRBJ2-5; 8 positions agree with TRBD1. The V gene end was trimmed by 4 bases and the J gene end by 5 bases; junction bases not matched to a gene: 3. Per the germline V gene, CDR1 is SNHLY and CDR2 is FYNNEI. The CDR3 loop spans 13 amino acids.

V and J are TRBV5-1 and TRBJ1-2; 8 nucleotides match TRBD1. This CDR3 contains 16 residues. V lost 0 bases, J lost 6 bases, and 10 bases stayed unmatched. Germline lookup yields CDR1 SGHRS and CDR2 YFSETQ. CDR3 bases: TGCGCCAGCAGCTTGGGGGGTTCGGCAGGGGGCAATGGCTACACCTTC. Protein product: CASSLGGSAGGNGYTF. The full variable domain, with the rest looked up from reference TRBV5-1 and TRBJ1-2, is KAGVTQTPRYLIKTRGQQVTLSCSPISGHRSVSWYQQTPGQGLQFLFEYFSETQRNKGNFPGRFSGRQFSNSRSEMNVSTLELGDSALYLCASSLGGSAGGNGYTFGSGTRLTVV.

This clone has a single count. The chain uses TRBV5-1 and TRBJ1-2; weak D call: TRBD1 (5 bases). The CDR3 is made up of 14 amino acids. V was cut by 4 bases and J by 7 bases, with 17 bases left in between. In germline, CDR1 is SGHRS, CDR2 YFSETQ. This chain's CDR3 is CASSVTGASRGYTF. Here the CDR3 DNA reads TGCGCCAGCAGCGTAACCGGGGCAAGTCGTGGCTACACCTTC.

The chain joins TRBV5-1 to TRBJ2-1; the match to TRBD1 covers 7 bases. Germline values: CDR1 SGHRS, CDR2 YFSETQ. The CDR3 runs to 16 residues. V shed 4 bases and J 9 bases; nucleotides not matched to a gene: 16. In nucleotides, the CDR3 is TGCGCCAGCAGCCAACCCCCCGGACAGGTCACCGGTGAGCAGTTCTTC. It translates to CASSQPPGQVTGEQFF.

The chain joins TRBV4-1 to TRBJ2-7; D gene unclear. The CDR3 contains 16 residues. V was trimmed by 4 bases and J by 5 bases, leaving 21 bases between them. CDR1 and CDR2 from the germline V gene are MGHRA and YSYEKL. CDR3 loop: CASSPSHSVGFHEQYF. The CDR3 region has the DNA TGCGCCAGCAGCCCGTCGCATTCAGTAGGCTTCCACGAGCAGTACTTC.

This chain links TRBV15 with TRBJ2-1, with TRBD2 identical over 8 bases. This CDR3 has 17 amino acids. The V gene end was trimmed by 0 bases and the J gene end by 2 bases; junction bases not matched to a gene: 6. The germline V gene has CDR1 LNHNV and CDR2 YYDKDF (reference sequence). The CDR3 here is CATSRESLAGTYNEQFF. The CDR3 DNA sequence: TGTGCCACCAGCAGAGAAAGCCTAGCGGGTACCTACAATGAGCAGTTCTTC. The full variable domain, with the rest looked up from reference TRBV15 and TRBJ2-1, is DAMVIQNPRYQVTQFGKPVTLSCSQTLNHNVMYWYQQKSSQAPKLLFHYYDKDFNNEADTPDNFQSRRPNTSFCFLDIRSPGLGDTAMYLCATSRESLAGTYNEQFFGPGTRLTVL.

The V gene is TRBV7-9, the J gene TRBJ2-1; D is undetermined. Looked up from germline, CDR1 is SEHNR and CDR2 is FQNEAQ (reference sequence). CDR3 size: 14 residues. The ends were cut back, 8 bases at V and 0 bases at J, with 11 bases in the middle. The CDR3 coding sequence is TGTGCCAGCCTAGACTCAAGCTCCTACAATGAGCAGTTCTTC. Translation gives CASLDSSSYNEQFF.

V usage is TRBV6-6 and J usage is TRBJ1-5; 8 bases are a match to TRBD1. The CDR3 consists of 15 residues. V shed 5 bases, J shed 1 base, and the junction held 4 bases outside the gene matches. Germline V gene sequence: CDR1 MNHNY, CDR2 SVGAGI (reference sequence). The CDR3 bases are TGTGCCAGCAGTGGACAGGGTACCAGCAATCAGCCCCAGCATTTT. It translates to CASSGQGTSNQPQHF.